A single T cell receptor (beta chain) is shown here with its context. Per the study methods: Estimation of nucleated cell counts relied on the amplification of reference gene primers. Sequenced by immunoSEQ multiplex PCR; TCRdb stores in-frame clones only, minus some. That table gives V, J and clone size, and the DNA gave D and trimming. Altogether around 200,000 clones are present, about nine tenths being singletons, with the ten largest covering approximately 1.1%. The data are from a study of blood T cell repertoires in COVID-19. Study context: Material from acute and convalescent COVID-19 was sourced from the United States, Italy and Spain. In each case, the material was cDNA or gDNA derived from T cells, B-cell-depleted T cells, or PBMCs.

The sequence came from a man aged 25 to 40 who had recovered from COVID-19. Sequencing was carried out using PBMCs or T cells enriched from blood (not recorded which).

CDR3: CASEGLSSTDTQYF. DNA of the CDR3: TGTGCCAGCGAGGGCCTATCTAGCACAGATACGCAGTATTTT. V usage is TRBV28 and J usage is TRBJ2-3; a possible D gene is TRBD2 (5 bases). Germline CDR1 reads MDHEN; CDR2 reads SYDVKM. V was clipped by 8 bases and J by 0 bases, with 12 bases between them. CDR3 length: 14 residues.